These T cell receptor beta chains were read from a single sample in a study of cytomegalovirus exposure and HLA in healthy donors. Sequencing was performed with immunoSEQ multiplex PCR; in TCRdb, only in-frame clones are kept and a portion is missing. The sample has some 42,000 clones, around 50% seen once. The sequencing input was PBMCs. The receptors stem from a human donor in good health. CDR3s include the opening cysteine and the closing phenylalanine or tryptophan. D genes are given only for firm matches. Not all rows give a size; the values are once, few, many and, for expanded clones, a class.

clone_size	v_call	j_call	d_call	cdr3_aa	cdr3_nt
.	TRBV21-1	TRBJ2-6	.	CASSKGGSGDTLWEANVLTF	TGTGCCAGCAGCAAAGGAGGATCAGGGGATACTCTCTGGGAGGCCAACGTCCTGACTTTC
once	TRBV12-1	TRBJ2-7	.	CASSPGGGEQYF	TGTGCCAGCAGCCCTGGGGGGGGCGAGCAGTACTTC
few	TRBV6-5	TRBJ1-2	TRBD1	CASRRGQVNYGYTF	TGTGCCAGCAGGAGGGGACAGGTCAACTATGGCTACACCTTC
.	TRBV7-2	TRBJ1-4	.	CASSLGYGEKLFF	TGTGCCAGCAGCTTAGGGTACGGGGAAAAACTGTTTTTT
.	TRBV6-5	TRBJ1-3	TRBD1	CASRPPQGGRNTIYF	TGTGCCAGCAGGCCCCCACAGGGGGGGAGAAACACCATATATTTT
.	TRBV2	TRBJ2-1	TRBD2	CASSERASGRASLFNEQFF	TGTGCCAGCAGTGAAAGGGCTAGCGGGAGGGCCTCACTATTCAATGAGCAGTTCTTC
.	TRBV23-1	TRBJ1-1	.	CASSQSRSWTEAFF	TGCGCCAGCAGTCAATCGCGGAGTTGGACTGAAGCTTTCTTT
.	TRBV6-4	TRBJ2-3	.	CASSDGGTSSDTQYF	TGTGCCAGCAGTGATGGGGGGACTTCATCAGATACGCAGTATTTT
.	TRBV13	TRBJ1-1	TRBD1	CASSGPGQGITEAFF	TGTGCCAGCAGCGGGCCGGGACAGGGGATCACTGAAGCTTTCTTT
.	TRBV7-2	TRBJ2-3	TRBD2	CASSRNSGRADTQYF	TGTGCCAGCAGCCGAAATAGCGGGAGGGCAGATACGCAGTATTTT
.	TRBV5-5	TRBJ1-6	.	CASSTLPGESPLHF	TGTGCCAGCAGTACCCTGCCGGGGGAATCACCCCTCCACTTT
.	TRBV5-4	TRBJ2-2	TRBD2	CASSGWTSGSLGNTGELFF	TGTGCCAGCAGCGGATGGACTAGCGGGAGCCTGGGGAACACCGGGGAGCTGTTTTTT
.	TRBV5-6	TRBJ1-5	.	CASSLGLTYSNQPQHF	TGTGCCAGCAGCTTGGGTCTGACTTATAGCAATCAGCCCCAGCATTTT
.	TRBV18	TRBJ2-3	TRBD2	CASSPPGGSSTDTQYF	TGTGCCAGCTCACCACCGGGAGGGTCTAGCACAGATACGCAGTATTTT
.	TRBV4-3	TRBJ2-3	.	CASSQGGGFDTQYF	TGCGCCAGCAGCCAAGGAGGAGGTTTTGATACGCAGTATTTT
.	TRBV2	TRBJ1-2	TRBD1	CASSLGDSVGYTF	TGTGCCAGCAGTCTCGGGGACAGTGTTGGCTACACCTTC
once	TRBV7-2	TRBJ1-3	TRBD1	CASSDQGGGNTIYF	TGTGCCAGCAGCGATCAGGGGGGCGGAAACACCATATATTTT
.	TRBV4-3	TRBJ2-3	TRBD2	CASSQDAAGGGVGTQYF	TGCGCCAGCAGCCAAGATGCTGCGGGGGGGGGCGTGGGCACGCAGTATTTT
.	TRBV6-6	TRBJ1-1	.	CASNIDRTRGEAFF	TGTGCCAGCAACATCGACAGGACTCGTGGCGAAGCTTTCTTT
.	TRBV29-1	TRBJ2-7	TRBD1	CSVAMGTNRGLTYEQYF	TGCAGCGTTGCAATGGGGACCAACAGGGGATTGACCTACGAGCAGTACTTC
.	TRBV18	TRBJ1-1	TRBD1	CASSPSQGSGVNTEAFF	TGTGCCAGCTCACCATCACAGGGGAGTGGGGTGAACACTGAAGCTTTCTTT
.	TRBV14	TRBJ2-7	.	CASSSRGEQYF	TGTGCCAGCAGTTCAAGGGGCGAGCAGTACTTC
.	TRBV30	TRBJ2-3	.	CAYGQHTDTQYF	TGTGCCTACGGACAGCACACAGATACGCAGTATTTT
.	TRBV5-1	TRBJ1-1	.	CASSFQVNTEAFF	TGCGCCAGCAGCTTCCAGGTGAACACTGAAGCTTTCTTT
.	TRBV27	TRBJ2-2	TRBD1	CASRQYRGMGTGELFF	TGTGCCAGCAGACAATACAGGGGAATGGGTACCGGGGAGCTGTTTTTT
.	TRBV6-5	TRBJ1-1	.	CASSYSYPNTEAFF	TGTGCCAGCAGTTACTCCTATCCGAACACTGAAGCTTTCTTT
few	TRBV7-2	TRBJ2-3	.	CASSLGLQADTQYF	TGTGCCAGCAGCTTAGGTCTTCAGGCGGATACGCAGTATTTT
.	TRBV7-9	TRBJ2-7	TRBD1	CASSSGQGSSYEQYF	TGTGCCAGCAGCTCAGGACAGGGCAGCTCCTACGAGCAGTACTTC
once	TRBV11-2	TRBJ2-1	TRBD2	CASSQVGLAGSWNEQFF	TGCGCCAGCAGCCAGGTCGGACTAGCGGGGTCGTGGAATGAGCAGTTCTTC
.	TRBV20-1	TRBJ2-1	.	CRARGTDEQFF	TGCAGGGCGAGGGGGACGGATGAGCAGTTCTTC
few	TRBV19	TRBJ1-3	.	CASNPLQGLGNTIYF	TGTGCCAGCAACCCGTTACAGGGTCTTGGAAACACCATATATTTT
.	TRBV11-2	TRBJ1-4	.	CASSSTGLTNEKLFF	TGTGCCAGCAGCTCAACAGGGCTTACTAATGAAAAACTGTTTTTT
.	TRBV5-8	TRBJ1-5	TRBD1	CASRLTGGLNQPQHF	TGTGCCAGCAGATTGACAGGGGGACTAAATCAGCCCCAGCATTTT
.	TRBV29-1	TRBJ1-2	TRBD1	CSGRLAGTGVYGYTF	TGCAGCGGACGACTGGCCGGGACAGGGGTGTATGGCTACACCTTC
.	TRBV5-1	TRBJ2-3	TRBD1	CASSALGTVGTDTQYF	TGCGCCAGCAGCGCCCTTGGGACAGTAGGCACAGATACGCAGTATTTT
.	TRBV5-1	TRBJ2-5	.	CASSFGLAEETQYF	TGCGCCAGCAGCTTCGGGCTAGCTGAGGAGACCCAGTACTTC
.	TRBV5-6	TRBJ2-7	TRBD2	CASSLRLAGVKEQYF	TGTGCCAGCAGCCTAAGACTAGCGGGAGTAAAAGAGCAGTACTTC
.	TRBV5-6	TRBJ2-3	TRBD2	CASSLVSAGGGHTQYF	TGTGCCAGCAGCTTGGTCTCCGCGGGAGGGGGACATACGCAGTATTTT
.	TRBV28	TRBJ2-7	.	CASSPGGARLYEQYF	TGTGCCAGCAGCCCCGGCGGGGCGCGGTTATACGAGCAGTACTTC
once	TRBV6-5	TRBJ1-1	.	CAARLEGLNTEAFF	TGTGCCGCGCGGTTGGAAGGATTGAACACTGAAGCTTTCTTT
.	TRBV11-1	TRBJ2-3	TRBD2	CASSFLSGTSTDTQYF	TGTGCCAGCAGCTTCCTGAGCGGGACTAGCACAGATACGCAGTATTTT
.	TRBV6-1	TRBJ2-7	.	CASSKVSSYEQYF	TGTGCCAGCAGTAAAGTTAGCTCCTACGAGCAGTACTTC
.	TRBV20-1	TRBJ1-2	TRBD1	CSPTQGDGYTF	TGCAGTCCGACACAGGGGGATGGCTACACTTTC
few	TRBV5-5	TRBJ2-5	.	CASSLGTGRQETQYF	TGTGCCAGCAGCTTGGGAACAGGCAGGCAAGAGACCCAGTACTTC
.	TRBV6-5	TRBJ1-3	.	CASSYSWEAGNAIYF	TGTGCCAGCAGTTACTCGTGGGAGGCTGGAAACGCCATATATTTT
few	TRBV18	TRBJ1-5	.	CASSPMGGGQPQHF	TGTGCCAGCTCACCCATGGGGGGGGGTCAGCCCCAGCATTTT
.	TRBV19	TRBJ2-7	TRBD1	CASSRDRAYEQYF	TGTGCCAGTAGTAGGGACAGAGCCTACGAGCAGTACTTC
few	TRBV6-1	TRBJ2-7	.	CASRKTGPYEQYF	TGTGCCAGCAGGAAGACTGGCCCCTACGAGCAGTACTTC
few	TRBV18	TRBJ1-5	.	CASSPRRQGSGNQPQHF	TGTGCCAGCTCACCTAGACGGCAGGGGTCGGGCAATCAGCCCCAGCATTTT
.	TRBV4-2	TRBJ2-1	.	CASSQDSLYNEQFF	TGTGCCAGCAGCCAAGATTCCCTCTACAATGAGCAGTTCTTC
few	TRBV4-2	TRBJ1-2	.	CASSQDIDSFYGYTF	TGTGCCAGCAGCCAAGACATCGACAGTTTCTATGGCTACACCTTC